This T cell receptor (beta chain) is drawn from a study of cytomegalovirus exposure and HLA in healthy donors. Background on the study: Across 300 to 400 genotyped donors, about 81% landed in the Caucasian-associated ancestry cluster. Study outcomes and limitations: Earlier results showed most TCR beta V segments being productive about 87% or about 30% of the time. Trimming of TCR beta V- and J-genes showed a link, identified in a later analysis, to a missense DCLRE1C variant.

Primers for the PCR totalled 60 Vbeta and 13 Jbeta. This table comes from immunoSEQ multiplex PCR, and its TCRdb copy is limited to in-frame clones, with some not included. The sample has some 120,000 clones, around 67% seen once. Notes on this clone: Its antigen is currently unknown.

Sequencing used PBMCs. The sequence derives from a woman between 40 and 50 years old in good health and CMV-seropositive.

For the CDR3, the DNA is TGTGCCAGCAGTACGAGCGGGAAGGACCCCTACGAGCAGTACTTC. It specifies CASSTSGKDPYEQYF. The gene calls are TRBV28 and TRBJ2-7; 7 bases match TRBD2. The germline CDR1 and CDR2 sequences are MDHEN and SYDVKM. V lost 5 bases and J lost 2; bases outside the gene matches: 9. The CDR3 is 15 residues long. Variable domain in full (rest from reference TRBV28 and TRBJ2-7): DVKVTQSSRYLVKRTGEKVFLECVQDMDHENMFWYRQDPGLGLRLIYFSYDVKMKEKGDIPEGYSVSREKKERFSLILESASTNQTSMYLCASSTSGKDPYEQYFGPGTRLTVT.